This is a list of T cell receptor beta chains from one sample in a study of blood T cell repertoires in COVID-19. Clones were sequenced by immunoSEQ multiplex PCR, and TCRdb holds only the in-frame ones, with some missing. The sample has 200,000 to 250,000 clones, about 91% seen once; the top ten hold around 1.6%. Sequenced sample: peripheral blood. The source of these receptors is a man in his late teens or twenties with active or convalescent COVID-19. Both conserved end residues are part of each CDR3. Fields, in order: J gene, V gene, clone size, D gene, CDR3 protein, CDR3 DNA. A D gene is named only where the DNA matches it firmly. For some rows the clone size is stated as once, few or many, or as a class when expanded; others skip it.

j_gene: TRBJ2-7
v_gene: TRBV10-2
abundance: once
d_gene: -
CDR3aa: CASSDPGSKLGEQYF
CDR3nt: TGCGCCAGCAGTGACCCCGGGAGTAAGTTAGGCGAGCAGTACTTC

j_gene: TRBJ1-1
v_gene: TRBV5-1
abundance: -
d_gene: -
CDR3aa: CASSPGQYGQANTEAFF
CDR3nt: TGCGCCAGCAGCCCTGGCCAATATGGACAAGCGAACACTGAAGCTTTCTTT

j_gene: TRBJ2-1
v_gene: TRBV11-2
abundance: -
d_gene: -
CDR3aa: CASSLGSLRDEQFF
CDR3nt: TGTGCCAGCAGCTTAGGTTCACTACGCGATGAGCAGTTCTTC

j_gene: TRBJ1-1
v_gene: TRBV9
abundance: -
d_gene: -
CDR3aa: CASSKDPSGDTEAFF
CDR3nt: TGTGCCAGCAGCAAAGACCCCTCAGGGGACACTGAAGCTTTCTTT

j_gene: TRBJ2-7
v_gene: TRBV7-9
abundance: -
d_gene: TRBD2
CDR3aa: CASSWGRKREGPYEQYF
CDR3nt: TGTGCCAGCAGCTGGGGGCGGAAGCGGGAGGGTCCTTACGAGCAGTACTTC

j_gene: TRBJ1-4
v_gene: TRBV28
abundance: -
d_gene: -
CDR3aa: CASSSRRGGQEKLFF
CDR3nt: TGTGCCAGCAGTTCTCGGCGGGGGGGACAAGAAAAACTGTTTTTT

j_gene: TRBJ2-5
v_gene: TRBV5-4
abundance: -
d_gene: -
CDR3aa: CASSSGLNQETQYF
CDR3nt: TGTGCCAGCAGCTCGGGACTCAACCAAGAGACCCAGTACTTC

j_gene: TRBJ2-1
v_gene: TRBV3-1/TRBV3-2
abundance: -
d_gene: -
CDR3aa: CASSQGSATYNEQFF
CDR3nt: TGTGCCAGCAGCCAAGGTAGCGCAACCTACAATGAGCAGTTCTTC

j_gene: TRBJ1-3
v_gene: TRBV28
abundance: -
d_gene: -
CDR3aa: CASSPSGYSGNTIYF
CDR3nt: TGTGCCAGCAGTCCCTCAGGGTACTCTGGAAACACCATATATTTT

j_gene: TRBJ1-5
v_gene: TRBV5-6
abundance: -
d_gene: TRBD1
CDR3aa: CASSLETGKGSNQPQHF
CDR3nt: TGTGCCAGCAGCTTGGAGACAGGGAAGGGTAGCAATCAGCCCCAGCATTTT

j_gene: TRBJ1-6
v_gene: TRBV4-2
abundance: few
d_gene: TRBD1
CDR3aa: CASSQDRDRDSPLHF
CDR3nt: TGTGCCAGCAGCCAAGACCGGGACAGGGATTCACCCCTCCACTTT

j_gene: TRBJ1-5
v_gene: TRBV19
abundance: -
d_gene: -
CDR3aa: CASSIGTVSGNQPQHF
CDR3nt: TGTGCCAGTAGTATAGGTACGGTTTCGGGCAATCAGCCCCAGCATTTT

j_gene: TRBJ1-1
v_gene: TRBV28
abundance: once
d_gene: -
CDR3aa: CASSSHRIVVGEAFF
CDR3nt: TGTGCCAGCAGTTCTCACAGGATAGTCGTAGGTGAAGCTTTCTTT

j_gene: TRBJ1-5
v_gene: TRBV6-6
abundance: -
d_gene: -
CDR3aa: CASTKGQGNQPQHF
CDR3nt: TGTGCCAGCACCAAGGGGCAAGGCAATCAGCCCCAGCATTTT

j_gene: TRBJ2-5
v_gene: TRBV7-6
abundance: few
d_gene: -
CDR3aa: CASSLQVPGRGQETQYF
CDR3nt: TGTGCCAGCAGCTTACAGGTTCCCGGACGGGGACAAGAGACCCAGTACTTC

j_gene: TRBJ2-7
v_gene: TRBV12-3/TRBV12-4
abundance: -
d_gene: -
CDR3aa: CASSFAPRGEQYF
CDR3nt: TGTGCCAGCAGTTTTGCCCCTCGGGGGGAGCAGTACTTC

j_gene: TRBJ2-2
v_gene: TRBV30
abundance: -
d_gene: TRBD1
CDR3aa: CAGDRENTGELFF
CDR3nt: TGTGCCGGCGACAGGGAGAACACCGGGGAGCTGTTTTTT

j_gene: TRBJ2-7
v_gene: TRBV5-1
abundance: -
d_gene: -
CDR3aa: CASKWGQEKTYEQYF
CDR3nt: TGCGCCAGCAAATGGGGGCAGGAGAAAACCTACGAGCAGTACTTC

j_gene: TRBJ2-1
v_gene: TRBV28
abundance: -
d_gene: -
CDR3aa: CASSRPSGGYYNEQFF
CDR3nt: TGTGCCAGCAGTCGACCCAGTGGCGGTTACTACAATGAGCAGTTCTTC

j_gene: TRBJ1-1
v_gene: TRBV6-5
abundance: -
d_gene: -
CDR3aa: CASLPLITRSTEAFF
CDR3nt: TGTGCCAGCCTTCCCCTTATTACTCGGAGCACTGAAGCTTTCTTT